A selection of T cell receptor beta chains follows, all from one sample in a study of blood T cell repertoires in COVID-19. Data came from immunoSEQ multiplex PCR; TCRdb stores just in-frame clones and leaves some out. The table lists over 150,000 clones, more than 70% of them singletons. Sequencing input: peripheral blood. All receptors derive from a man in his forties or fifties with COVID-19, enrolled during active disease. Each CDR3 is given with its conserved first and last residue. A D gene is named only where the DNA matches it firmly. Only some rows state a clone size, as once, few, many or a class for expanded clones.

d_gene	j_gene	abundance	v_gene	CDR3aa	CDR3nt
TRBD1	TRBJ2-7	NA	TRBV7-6	CASSRDRAKENEQYF	TGTGCCAGCAGCCGGGACAGGGCGAAGGAAAACGAGCAGTACTTC
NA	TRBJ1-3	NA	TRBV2	CASQDTTGNTIYF	TGTGCCAGCCAGGACACGACTGGAAACACCATATATTTT
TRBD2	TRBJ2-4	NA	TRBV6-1	CASSDQTGLAGGKGNIQYF	TGTGCCAGCAGTGACCAAACCGGACTAGCGGGGGGGAAGGGAAACATTCAGTACTTC
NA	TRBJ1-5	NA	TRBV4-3	CASSQDRGNNQPQHF	TGCGCCAGCAGCCAAGATCGGGGAAACAATCAGCCCCAGCATTTT
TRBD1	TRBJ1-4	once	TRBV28	CASSGTGGFNEKLFF	TGTGCCAGCAGTGGAACAGGGGGCTTTAATGAAAAACTGTTTTTT
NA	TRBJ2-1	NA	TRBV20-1	CSASRLNEQFF	TGCAGTGCTAGCAGGCTCAATGAGCAGTTCTTC
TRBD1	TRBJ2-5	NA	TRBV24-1	CATSGKRQGAPLETQYF	TGTGCCACCAGTGGAAAGAGACAGGGGGCCCCTCTGGAGACCCAGTACTTC
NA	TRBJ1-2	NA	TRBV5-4	CASSLGGNGYTF	TGTGCCAGCAGCTTGGGAGGGAACGGCTACACCTTC
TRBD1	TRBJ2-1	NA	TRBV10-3	CAIRRTGFNDEQFF	TGTGCCATCAGAAGGACAGGGTTTAACGATGAGCAGTTCTTC
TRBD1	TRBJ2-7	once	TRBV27	CASSKGQVYEQYF	TGTGCCAGCAGTAAGGGACAGGTCTACGAGCAGTACTTC
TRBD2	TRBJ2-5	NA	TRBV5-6	CASSLVGGASETQYF	TGTGCCAGCAGCTTGGTCGGGGGGGCCTCGGAGACCCAGTACTTC